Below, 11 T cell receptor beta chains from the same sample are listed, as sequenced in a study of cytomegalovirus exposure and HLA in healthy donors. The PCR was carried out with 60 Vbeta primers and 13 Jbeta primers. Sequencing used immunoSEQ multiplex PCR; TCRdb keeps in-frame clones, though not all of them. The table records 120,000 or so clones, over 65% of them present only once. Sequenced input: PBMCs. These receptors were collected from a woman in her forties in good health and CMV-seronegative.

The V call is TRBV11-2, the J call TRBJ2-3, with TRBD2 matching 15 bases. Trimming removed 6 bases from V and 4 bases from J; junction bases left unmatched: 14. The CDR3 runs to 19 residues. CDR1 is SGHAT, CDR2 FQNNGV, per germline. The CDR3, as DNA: TGTGCCAGCAGTCGTGGAGGCGGGACTAGCGGGAGGATGTCAGATACGCAGTATTTT. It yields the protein CASSRGGGTSGRMSDTQYF.

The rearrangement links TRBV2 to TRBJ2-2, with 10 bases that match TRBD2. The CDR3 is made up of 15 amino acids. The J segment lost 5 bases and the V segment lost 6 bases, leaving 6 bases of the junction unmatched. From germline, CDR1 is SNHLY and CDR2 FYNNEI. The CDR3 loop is CASRVAGGVTGELFF. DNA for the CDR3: TGTGCCAGCAGGGTAGCGGGGGGAGTGACCGGGGAGCTGTTTTTT.

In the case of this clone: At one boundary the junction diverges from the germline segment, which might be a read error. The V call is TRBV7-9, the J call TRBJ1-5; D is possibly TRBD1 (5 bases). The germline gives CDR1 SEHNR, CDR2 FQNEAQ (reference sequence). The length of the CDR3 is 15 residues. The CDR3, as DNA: TGTTCCAGCAGCCGGGTAGGGGCGCAAGAATCGCCCCAGCATTTT. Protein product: CSSSRVGAQESPQHF.

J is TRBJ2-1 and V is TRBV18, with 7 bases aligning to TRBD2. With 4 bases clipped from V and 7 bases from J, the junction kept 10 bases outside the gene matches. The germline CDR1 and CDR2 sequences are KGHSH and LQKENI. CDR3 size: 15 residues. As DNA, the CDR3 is TGTGCCAGCTCACAAGGGGCGGGAGTGAGGAATGAGCAGTTCTTC. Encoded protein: CASSQGAGVRNEQFF.

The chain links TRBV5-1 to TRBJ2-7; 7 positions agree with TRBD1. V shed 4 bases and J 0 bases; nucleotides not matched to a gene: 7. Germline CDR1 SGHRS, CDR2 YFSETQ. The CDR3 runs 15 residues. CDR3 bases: TGCGCCAGCAGCACGGGACAGCGAAGCTCCTACGAGCAGTACTTC. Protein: CASSTGQRSSYEQYF.

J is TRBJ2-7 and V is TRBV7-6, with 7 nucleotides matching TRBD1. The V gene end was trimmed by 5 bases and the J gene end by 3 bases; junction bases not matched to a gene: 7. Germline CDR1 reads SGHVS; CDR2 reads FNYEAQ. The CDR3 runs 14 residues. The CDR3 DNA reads TGTGCCAGCAGCGTAGGGGGCGCAGGCTACGAGCAGTACTTC. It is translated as CASSVGGAGYEQYF. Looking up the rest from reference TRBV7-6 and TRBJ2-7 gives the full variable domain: GAGVSQSPRYKVTKRGQDVALRCDPISGHVSLYWYRQALGQGPEFLTYFNYEAQQDKSGLPNDRFSAERPEGSISTLTIQRTEQRDSAMYRCASSVGGAGYEQYFGPGTRLTVT.

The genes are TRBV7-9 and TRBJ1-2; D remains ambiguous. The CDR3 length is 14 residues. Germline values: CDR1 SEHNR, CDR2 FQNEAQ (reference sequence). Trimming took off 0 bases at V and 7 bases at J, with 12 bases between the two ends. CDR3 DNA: TGTGCCAGCAGCTTAGCCCCGTCCCCGGGTGGCTACACCTTC. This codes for CASSLAPSPGGYTF.

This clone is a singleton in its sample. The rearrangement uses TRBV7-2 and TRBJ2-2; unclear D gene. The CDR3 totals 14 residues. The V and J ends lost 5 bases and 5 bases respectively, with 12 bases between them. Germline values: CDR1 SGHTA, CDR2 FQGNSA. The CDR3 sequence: CASSTFDKTGELFF. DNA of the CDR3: TGTGCCAGCAGCACCTTCGACAAGACCGGGGAGCTGTTTTTT. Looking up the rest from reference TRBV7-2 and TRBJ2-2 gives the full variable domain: GAGVSQSPSNKVTEKGKDVELRCDPISGHTALYWYRQSLGQGLEFLIYFQGNSAPDKSGLPSDRFSAERTGGSVSTLTIQRTQQEDSAVYLCASSTFDKTGELFFGEGSRLTVL.

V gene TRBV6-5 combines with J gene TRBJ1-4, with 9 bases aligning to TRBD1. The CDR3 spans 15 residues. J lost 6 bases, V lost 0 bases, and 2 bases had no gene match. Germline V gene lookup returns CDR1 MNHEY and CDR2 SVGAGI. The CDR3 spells CASSYSGQGYEKLFF. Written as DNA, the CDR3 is TGTGCCAGCAGTTACTCGGGACAGGGATATGAAAAACTGTTTTTT.

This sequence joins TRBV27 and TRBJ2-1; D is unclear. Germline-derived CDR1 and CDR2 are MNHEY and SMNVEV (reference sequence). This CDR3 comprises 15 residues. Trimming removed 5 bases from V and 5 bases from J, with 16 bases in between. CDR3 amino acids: CASSPRPGEDNEQFF. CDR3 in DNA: TGTGCCAGCAGTCCGCGACCGGGTGAAGACAATGAGCAGTTCTTC.

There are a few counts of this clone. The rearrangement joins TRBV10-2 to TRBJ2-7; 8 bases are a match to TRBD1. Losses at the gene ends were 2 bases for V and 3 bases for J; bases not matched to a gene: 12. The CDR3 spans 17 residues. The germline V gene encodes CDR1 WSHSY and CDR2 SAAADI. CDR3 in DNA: TGCGCCAGCAGTGAGGGCGCCCGGGGAACAGGGGGCTACGAGCAGTACTTC. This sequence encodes CASSEGARGTGGYEQYF.